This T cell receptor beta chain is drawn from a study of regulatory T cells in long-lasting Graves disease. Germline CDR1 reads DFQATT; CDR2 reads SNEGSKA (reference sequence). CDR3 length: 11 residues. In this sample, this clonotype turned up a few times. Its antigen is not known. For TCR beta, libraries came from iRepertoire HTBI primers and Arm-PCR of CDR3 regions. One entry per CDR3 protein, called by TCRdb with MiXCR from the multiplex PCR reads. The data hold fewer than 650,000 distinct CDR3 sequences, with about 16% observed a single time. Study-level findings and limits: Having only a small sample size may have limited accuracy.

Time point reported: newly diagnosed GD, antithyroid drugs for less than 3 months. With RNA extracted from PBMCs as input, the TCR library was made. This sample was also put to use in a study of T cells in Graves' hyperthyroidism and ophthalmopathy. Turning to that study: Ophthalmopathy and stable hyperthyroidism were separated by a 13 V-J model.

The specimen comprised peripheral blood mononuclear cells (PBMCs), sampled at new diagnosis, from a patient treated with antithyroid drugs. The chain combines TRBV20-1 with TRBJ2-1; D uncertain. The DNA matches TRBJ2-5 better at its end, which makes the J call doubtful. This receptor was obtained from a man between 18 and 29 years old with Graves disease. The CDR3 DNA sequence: TGCAGTGCTAGTGGCCTGGAGACCCAGTACTTC. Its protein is CSASGLETQYF.